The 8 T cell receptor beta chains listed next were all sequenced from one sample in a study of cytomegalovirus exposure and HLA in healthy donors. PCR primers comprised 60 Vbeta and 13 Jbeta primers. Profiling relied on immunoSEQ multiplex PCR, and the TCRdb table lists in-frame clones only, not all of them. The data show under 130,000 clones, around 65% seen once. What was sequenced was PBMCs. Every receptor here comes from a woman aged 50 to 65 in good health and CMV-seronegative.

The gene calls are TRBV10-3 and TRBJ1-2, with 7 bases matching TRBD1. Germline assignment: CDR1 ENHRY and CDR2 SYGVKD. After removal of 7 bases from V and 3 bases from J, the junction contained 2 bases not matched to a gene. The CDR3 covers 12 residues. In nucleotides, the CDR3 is TGTGCCATCAAAGACAGGGACTATGGCTACACCTTC. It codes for CAIKDRDYGYTF.

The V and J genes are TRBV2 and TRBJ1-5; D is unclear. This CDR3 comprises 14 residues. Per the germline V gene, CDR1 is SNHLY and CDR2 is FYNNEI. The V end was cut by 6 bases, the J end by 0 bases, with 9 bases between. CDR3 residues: CASRSVYSNQPQHF. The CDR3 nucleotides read TGTGCCAGCAGGTCAGTTTATAGCAATCAGCCCCAGCATTTT.

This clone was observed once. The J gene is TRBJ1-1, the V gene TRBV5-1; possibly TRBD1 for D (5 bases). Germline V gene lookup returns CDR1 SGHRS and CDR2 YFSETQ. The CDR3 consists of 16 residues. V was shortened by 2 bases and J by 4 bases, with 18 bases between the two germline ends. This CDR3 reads CASSFGGTGLGTEAFF. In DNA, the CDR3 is TGCGCCAGCAGCTTCGGGGGGACGGGACTTGGCACTGAAGCTTTCTTT.

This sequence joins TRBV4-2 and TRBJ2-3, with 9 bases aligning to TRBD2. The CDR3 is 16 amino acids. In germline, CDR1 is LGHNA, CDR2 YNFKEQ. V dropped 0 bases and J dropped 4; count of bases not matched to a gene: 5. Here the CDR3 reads CASSQDLRGGADTQYF. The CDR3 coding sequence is TGTGCCAGCAGCCAAGATTTGCGGGGGGGCGCAGATACGCAGTATTTT.

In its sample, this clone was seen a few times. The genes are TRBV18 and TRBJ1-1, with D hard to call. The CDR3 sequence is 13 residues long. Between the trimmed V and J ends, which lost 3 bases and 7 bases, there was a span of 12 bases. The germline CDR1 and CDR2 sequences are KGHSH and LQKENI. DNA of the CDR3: TGTGCCAGCTCACCCGAGAACGAGTTTGAAGCTTTCTTT. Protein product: CASSPENEFEAFF. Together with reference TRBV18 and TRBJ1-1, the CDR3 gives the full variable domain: NAGVMQNPRHLVRRRGQEARLRCSPMKGHSHVYWYRQLPEEGLKFMVYLQKENIIDESGMPKERFSAEFPKEGPSILRIQQVVRGDSAAYFCASSPENEFEAFFGQGTRLTVV.

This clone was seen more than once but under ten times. The CDR3 reads CASSPRASMGTDTQYF. The DNA of the CDR3 is TGTGCCAGCAGCCCGCGGGCCTCAATGGGGACAGATACGCAGTATTTT. The chain carries TRBV11-3 and TRBJ2-3; the D gene is possibly TRBD2 (5 bases). Germline V lookup: CDR1 SGHNT, CDR2 YENEEA. V was shortened by 5 bases and J by 3 bases, with 18 bases between the two germline ends. This CDR3 has 16 amino acids.

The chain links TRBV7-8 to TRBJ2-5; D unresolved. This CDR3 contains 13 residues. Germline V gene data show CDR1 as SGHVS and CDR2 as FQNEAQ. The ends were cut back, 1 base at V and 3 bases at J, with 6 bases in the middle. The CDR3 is CASSLGQEETQYF. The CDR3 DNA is TGTGCCAGCAGCTTAGGGCAGGAAGAGACCCAGTACTTC.

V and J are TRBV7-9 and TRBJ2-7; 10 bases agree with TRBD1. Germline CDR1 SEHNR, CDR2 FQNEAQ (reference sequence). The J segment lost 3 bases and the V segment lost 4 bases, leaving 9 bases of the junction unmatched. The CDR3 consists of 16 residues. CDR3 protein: CASSSPGGDRGYEQYF. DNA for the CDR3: TGTGCCAGCAGCTCTCCAGGAGGGGACAGGGGCTACGAGCAGTACTTC.